Listed here are 22 T cell receptor beta chains from one sample, sequenced in a study of shared clonotypes between healthy human individuals. Here immunoSEQ multiplex PCR was the method, and the copy in TCRdb shows in-frame clones only, minus some. The sample carries around 500,000 clones, roughly 85% recorded once. Sequencing was done on a sample of PBMCs. All receptors come from a woman between 35 and 50 years old in good health. Some clones in this sample may be carry-over from other donors' samples.

Only a few counts were recorded for this clone. This chain links TRBV6-4 with TRBJ2-2; TRBD1 matches at 8 bases. V shed 6 bases and J 7 bases; nucleotides not matched to a gene: 7. CDR1 is MRHNA and CDR2 is SNTAGT in the germline V gene. This CDR3 region has 14 residues. In DNA form, the CDR3 reads TGTGCCAGCAGACGGGACAGGTCCGACGGGGAGCTGTTTTTT. The encoded protein is CASRRDRSDGELFF.

The chain is built from TRBV5-1 and TRBJ2-7; weak D call: TRBD1 (6 bases). Germline V gene data show CDR1 as SGHRS and CDR2 as YFSETQ. The CDR3 covers 14 residues. V shed 1 base and J shed 0 bases, with 8 bases lying between them. CDR3 sequence: CASSLKQGSYEQYF. The CDR3 DNA reads as TGCGCCAGCAGCTTGAAACAGGGCTCCTACGAGCAGTACTTC.

This chain links TRBV5-5 with TRBJ2-1; 10 bases line up with TRBD2. This CDR3 comprises 16 residues. J lost 7 bases, V lost 2 bases, and 9 bases had no gene match. Germline values: CDR1 SGHKS, CDR2 YYEKEE (reference sequence). Written as DNA, the CDR3 is TGTGCCAGCAGCTTTTCGGGACTAGCGTACCAAAATGAGCAGTTCTTC. This encodes CASSFSGLAYQNEQFF. Drawing the rest from reference TRBV5-5 and TRBJ2-1, the complete variable domain is DAGVTQSPTHLIKTRGQQVTLRCSPISGHKSVSWYQQVLGQGPQFIFQYYEKEERGRGNFPDRFSARQFPNYSSELNVNALLLGDSALYLCASSFSGLAYQNEQFFGPGTRLTVL.

The gene calls are TRBV7-3 and TRBJ1-2; perhaps TRBD1 as D (5 bases). The CDR3 extends over 16 amino acids. Germline V CDR1 and CDR2: SGHTA, FQGTGA. Trimming removed 2 bases at V and 0 bases at J, with 13 bases between. The CDR3 protein is CASSLGGEGANYGYTF. The CDR3 nucleotides are TGTGCCAGCAGCTTAGGAGGGGAGGGAGCTAACTATGGCTACACCTTC.

V is TRBV5-1 and J is TRBJ2-3; a possible D gene is TRBD2 (5 bases). V was trimmed by 4 bases and J by 3 bases, leaving 12 bases between them. CDR3 size: 14 residues. Germline lookup yields CDR1 SGHRS and CDR2 YFSETQ. The CDR3 DNA reads as TGCGCCAGCAGCCGAGCCACGGGAACAGATACGCAGTATTTT. It translates to CASSRATGTDTQYF.

The chain employs TRBV5-4 and TRBJ1-6; D perhaps matches TRBD1 (6 bases). Trimming shortened V by 4 bases and J by 5 bases, and 10 bases separated the two germline ends. The V gene's germline CDR1 is SGHNT and CDR2 YYREEE (reference sequence). The CDR3 is 14 residues long. The CDR3 coding sequence is TGTGCCAGCAGCGCACAGGGCGATAATTCACCCCTCCACTTT. The encoded protein is CASSAQGDNSPLHF.

The chain is built from TRBV5-1 and TRBJ2-3; the D gene is possibly TRBD2 (6 bases). CDR1 is SGHRS, CDR2 YFSETQ, per germline. The CDR3 loop spans 14 amino acids. Trimming removed 0 bases from V and 2 bases from J, with 7 bases in between. The CDR3 DNA is TGCGCCAGCAGCTTGGCGGGGGTCACAGATACGCAGTATTTT. Its protein is CASSLAGVTDTQYF.

This clone was found once. The chain has TRBV9 and TRBJ2-7; 7 nucleotides match TRBD2. From germline, CDR1 is SGDLS and CDR2 YYNGEE. This CDR3 region has 14 residues. V lost 4 bases, J lost 4 bases, and 8 bases stayed unmatched. DNA for the CDR3: TGTGCCAGCAGCCCCGGACTAGGAGCATACGAGCAGTACTTC. It translates to CASSPGLGAYEQYF.

The chain uses TRBV27 and TRBJ2-1, with 12 bases lining up with TRBD2. CDR3 length equals 15 residues. CDR1 MNHEY and CDR2 SMNVEV come from the germline V gene (reference sequence). The trim removed 6 bases at V and 6 bases at J, leaving 6 bases unmatched. This CDR3 is CASSLGLAGLNEQFF. In nucleotides, the CDR3 is TGTGCCAGCAGCCTAGGACTAGCGGGACTCAATGAGCAGTTCTTC.

The chain is built from TRBV19 and TRBJ2-1; D could derive from TRBD1 or TRBD2 (5 bases each). CDR3 length equals 13 residues. Trimming removed 7 bases at V and 2 bases at J, with 9 bases between. Germline CDR1 reads LNHDA; CDR2 reads SQIVND (reference sequence). The CDR3 coding sequence is TGTGCCAGTACCGGGGCGGCCTACAATGAGCAGTTCTTC. Amino acids: CASTGAAYNEQFF.

The chain is built from TRBV28 and TRBJ2-5; D gene ambiguous. The CDR3 contains 14 residues. Germline V gene sequence: CDR1 MDHEN, CDR2 SYDVKM. Trimming took 5 bases from V and 2 from J, leaving 12 bases between them. CDR3 loop: CASSPLAEQETQYF. CDR3 bases: TGTGCCAGCAGTCCCCTGGCAGAGCAAGAGACCCAGTACTTC.

V is TRBV6-5 and J is TRBJ2-7; TRBD1 or TRBD2 may be the D gene (5 bases each). This CDR3 spans 14 amino acids. V dropped 4 bases and J dropped 2 bases, with 12 bases sitting between them. In germline, CDR1 is MNHEY, CDR2 SVGAGI. DNA for the CDR3: TGTGCCAGCAGTTTCGGGACGGAAGCCTACGAGCAGTACTTC. It translates to CASSFGTEAYEQYF.

The chain uses TRBV2 and TRBJ2-7, with D possibly being TRBD2 (6 bases). V shed 6 bases and J shed 6 bases, with 12 bases lying between them. CDR1 is SNHLY, CDR2 FYNNEI, per germline. CDR3 length: 12 residues. The CDR3 sequence: CASSETRGEQYF. The CDR3 DNA reads as TGTGCCAGCAGCGAGACTAGAGGCGAGCAGTACTTC.

The CDR3 sequence is CAISEQDRASKGYTF. CDR3 DNA: TGTGCCATCAGTGAACAGGACAGGGCGTCGAAAGGCTACACCTTC. This chain connects TRBV10-3 to TRBJ1-2; 8 bases line up with TRBD1. The trim removed 3 bases at V and 8 bases at J, leaving 11 bases unmatched. Germline V gene lookup returns CDR1 ENHRY and CDR2 SYGVKD. This CDR3 is built from 15 residues.

The rearrangement uses TRBV11-2 and TRBJ2-3; tentative D call: TRBD1 (5 bases). The CDR3 totals 17 residues. CDR1 is SGHAT, CDR2 FQNNGV, per germline. V gave up 3 bases and J gave up 0 bases, with 16 bases separating them. The CDR3 is CASSFLTQGSSTDTQYF. The DNA for the CDR3 is TGTGCCAGCAGCTTCCTCACGCAGGGATCTAGCACAGATACGCAGTATTTT.

The rearrangement uses TRBV29-1 and TRBJ2-1; a weak D match, TRBD1 (6 bases). Looked up from germline, CDR1 is SQVTM and CDR2 is ANQGSEA. The CDR3 covers 13 residues. V was shortened by 6 bases and J by 2 bases, with 11 bases between the two germline ends. The CDR3 sequence is CSVRTDTYNEQFF. The CDR3 nucleotides read TGCAGCGTCCGGACAGACACCTACAATGAGCAGTTCTTC.

This clone occurred a few times. The rearrangement links TRBV5-5 to TRBJ2-3; D is undetermined. Germline V gene sequence: CDR1 SGHKS, CDR2 YYEKEE (reference sequence). CDR3 length: 13 residues. V was shortened by 0 bases and J by 3 bases, with 5 bases between the two germline ends. The CDR3 region is CASSLGWTDTQYF. The CDR3 DNA is TGTGCCAGCAGCTTGGGGTGGACAGATACGCAGTATTTT.

Note on this clone: Just one base apart from a much larger clone, this may be a read error. Without the conserved terminal phenylalanine or tryptophan, this CDR3 likely stems from a read error. This chain links TRBV4-3 with TRBJ2-7; D is perhaps TRBD1 or TRBD2 (6 bases each). The germline gives CDR1 LGHNA, CDR2 YSLEER. The V and J ends lost 2 bases and 7 bases respectively, with 15 bases between them. The CDR3 has 14 amino acids. CDR3 sequence reads: CASSQKQGGGEQYL. CDR3 nucleotide sequence: TGCGCCAGCAGCCAAAAACAGGGAGGAGGGGAGCAGTACCTC.

The rearrangement uses TRBV19 and TRBJ2-7; 8 bases line up with TRBD1. The CDR3 is 13 amino acids. V shed 6 bases and J 5 bases; nucleotides not matched to a gene: 6. Germline V gives CDR1 LNHDA, CDR2 SQIVND (reference sequence). This chain's CDR3 is CASSTGGINEQYF. CDR3 DNA sequence: TGTGCCAGTAGCACAGGGGGTATCAACGAGCAGTACTTC.

The chain links TRBV19 to TRBJ2-7; TRBD1 aligns across 8 bases. The CDR3 consists of 15 residues. CDR1 is LNHDA, CDR2 SQIVND, per germline (reference sequence). Unmatched junction bases numbered 6, after V lost 3 bases and J lost 2 bases. The CDR3 DNA reads TGTGCCAGTAGTATGACAGGGGCGGTTACCTACGAGCAGTACTTC. It yields the protein CASSMTGAVTYEQYF.

This clone is a singleton in its sample. This chain joins TRBV9 and TRBJ2-3; a weak D match, TRBD1 (5 bases). The V and J ends lost 4 bases and 4 bases respectively, with 13 bases between them. This CDR3 is 14 amino acids long. From germline, CDR1 is SGDLS and CDR2 YYNGEE. CDR3 amino acids: CASSPGGAPDTQYF. The DNA for the CDR3 is TGTGCCAGCAGCCCCGGTGGGGCGCCAGATACGCAGTATTTT. Combining the CDR3 with reference TRBV9 and TRBJ2-3 gives the whole variable domain DSGVTQTPKHLITATGQRVTLRCSPRSGDLSVYWYQQSLDQGLQFLIQYYNGEERAKGNILERFSAQQFPDLHSELNLSSLELGDSALYFCASSPGGAPDTQYFGPGTRLTVL.

This chain uses TRBV30 with TRBJ2-3; 8 bases fit TRBD2. After removal of 2 bases from V and 4 bases from J, the junction contained 5 bases not matched to a gene. The germline V gene has CDR1 GTSNPN and CDR2 SVGIG (reference sequence). The length of the CDR3 is 14 residues. CDR3 residues: CAWSRAGVPDTQYF. CDR3 nucleotides: TGTGCCTGGAGTCGAGCGGGAGTACCAGATACGCAGTATTTT.